One sample yielded the 6 T cell receptor beta chains listed below, sequenced in a study of blood T cells in healthy people across ages. The second PCR ran roughly 6 to 12 cycles with a sample-barcoded 5' primer and J-beta primers. TCRdb re-derived calls from the 5' RACE reads in MiXCR, one entry per CDR3 protein. In the table there are roughly 790,000 distinct CDR3 sequences, 43% of which are singletons. Sequenced: blood. All receptors come from a woman aged 55-75 years in good health.

A word on this clonotype: At one end the junction does not follow the germline gene, possibly because of a read error. The chain joins TRBV6-5 to TRBJ2-5; no definite D call. CDR3 length equals 15 residues. Germline-derived CDR1 and CDR2 are MNHEY and SVGAGI. The CDR3 sequence: CASSLGRQRGDEQYF. The DNA for the CDR3 is TGTGCCAGCAGCCTAGGGCGGCAGCGCGGCGACGAGCAGTACTTT.

The rearrangement links TRBV6-6 to TRBJ2-7, with D tentatively TRBD1 or TRBD2 (5 bases each). The CDR3 loop spans 15 amino acids. The germline V and J ends were trimmed by 0 bases and 6 bases, with 15 bases remaining between them. Germline CDR1 reads MNHNY; CDR2 reads SVGAGI (reference sequence). The DNA of the CDR3 is TGTGCCAGCAGTTACTCGAGAGGGGCGCAGGGCGAGCAGTACTTC. This gives the protein CASSYSRGAQGEQYF.

The chain carries TRBV28 and TRBJ2-6; D remains ambiguous. The CDR3 spans 15 residues. Germline values: CDR1 MDHEN, CDR2 SYDVKM. The V end lost 3 bases, the J end lost 2 bases, and 8 bases lay between the germline ends. For the CDR3, the DNA is TGTGCCAGCAGTTTGATTACGGCTGGGGCCAACGTCCTGACTTTC. Translated: CASSLITAGANVLTF.

Only a few counts were recorded for this clonotype. The chain uses TRBV12-3 or TRBV12-4 and TRBJ2-7, with 9 bases identical to TRBD1. With V trimmed by 4 bases and J by 4 bases, 5 bases remained unmatched. CDR3 length: 14 residues. CDR3 in DNA: TGTGCCAGCAGTTCCACGACAGGGGGGTACGAGCAGTACTTC. As protein: CASSSTTGGYEQYF.

This clonotype was picked up many times. The V and J genes are TRBV6-2 or TRBV6-3 and TRBJ2-1, with D hard to call. Germline assignment: CDR1 MNHEY and CDR2 SVGEGT. This CDR3 region has 14 residues. Between the trimmed V and J ends, which lost 6 bases and 5 bases, there was a span of 14 bases. In DNA, the CDR3 is TGTGCCAGCAGCCCACCTCTCTCAAACAATGAGCAGTTCTTC. Amino acids: CASSPPLSNNEQFF.

DNA of the CDR3: TGTGCCAGCAGTCGGACAGGGGGCGCGGATGAGCAGTTCTTC. It translates to CASSRTGGADEQFF. This chain joins TRBV12-3 or TRBV12-4 and TRBJ2-1, with 11 positions matching TRBD1. The CDR3 is made up of 14 amino acids. V trimming: 5 bases; J trimming: 8 bases; junction bases outside the gene matches: 5.